The next 11 T cell receptor beta chains were all read from a single sample in a study of neurological immune-mediated disorders. Described time point: longitudinal time-point 3. MiXCR, applied by TCRdb to the 5' RACE reads, yields one record per CDR3 protein. The sample gives approximately 84,000 distinct CDR3 sequences, approximately 4.3% of which show up once; roughly 5.6% is in the top ten. The sample was PBMCs. The receptors derive from a woman aged 55 to 70 with multiple sclerosis.

This clonotype was seen repeatedly, ten times or more. This chain connects TRBV29-1 to TRBJ1-1; 10 bases are a match to TRBD1. V shed 6 bases, J shed 4 bases, and the junction held 5 bases outside the gene matches. CDR1 is SQVTM, CDR2 ANQGSEA, per germline. The CDR3 covers 13 residues. This chain's CDR3 is CSVTGGLGTEAFF. CDR3 nucleotides: TGCAGCGTGACAGGGGGCTTGGGCACTGAAGCTTTCTTT.

This clonotype was found many times. The CDR3 region has the DNA TGCAGTGCTCTCTCTCGCTCGTCGGGACAATATGGCTACACCTTC. Its protein is CSALSRSSGQYGYTF. The chain combines TRBV20-1 with TRBJ1-2; D may be TRBD1 (6 bases). Trimming cost V 5 bases and J 5 bases, with 21 bases left between them. Germline CDR1 and CDR2: DFQATT and SNEGSKA (reference sequence). This CDR3 has 15 residues.

This clonotype was seen repeatedly, ten times or more. The chain couples TRBV5-1 to TRBJ1-1, with no clear D. The germline gives CDR1 SGHRS, CDR2 YFSETQ. Trimming removed 2 bases at V and 3 bases at J, with 8 bases between. The CDR3 contains 13 residues. The CDR3 here is CASSFDVDTEAFF. As DNA, the CDR3 is TGCGCCAGCAGCTTTGATGTCGACACTGAAGCTTTCTTT.

This clonotype has ten or more counts. This chain uses TRBV7-9 with TRBJ2-1; D perhaps matches TRBD2 (6 bases). The CDR3 consists of 15 residues. Trimming removed 1 base at V and 6 bases at J, with 13 bases between. Germline values: CDR1 SEHNR, CDR2 FQNEAQ (reference sequence). CDR3 DNA sequence: TGTGCCAGCAGCTTAGTGGGCGGGGTGAGCAATGAGCAGTTCTTC. Protein product: CASSLVGGVSNEQFF.

This clonotype has at least ten counts. The rearrangement links TRBV24-1 to TRBJ1-5; 7 bases align to TRBD1. From germline, CDR1 is KGHDR and CDR2 SFDVKD. V was clipped by 3 bases and J by 7 bases; unmatched bases: 8. The CDR3 runs to 15 residues. CDR3 bases: TGTGCCACCAGTGATCCCCGAGGGGGCGGACAGCCCCAGCATTTT. It codes for CATSDPRGGGQPQHF.

This clonotype was observed many times. This chain links TRBV20-1 with TRBJ1-5; 10 bases are shared with TRBD1. The CDR3 consists of 14 residues. Germline V gene sequence: CDR1 DFQATT, CDR2 SNEGSKA (reference sequence). V lost 6 bases, J lost 5 bases, and 7 bases stayed unmatched. CDR3 nucleotide sequence: TGCAGTGCCCCGGGACAGGGGACGGATCAGCCCCAGCATTTT. Translating it yields CSAPGQGTDQPQHF.

In this sample, this clonotype turned up many times. J is TRBJ2-1 and V is TRBV5-1; D is perhaps TRBD2 (6 bases). The CDR3 extends over 15 amino acids. Trimming pared 0 bases from V and 3 bases from J, leaving 10 bases between. Germline V gene sequence: CDR1 SGHRS, CDR2 YFSETQ. This chain's CDR3 is CASSLGRGLYNEQFF. Written as DNA, the CDR3 is TGCGCCAGCAGCTTGGGGCGGGGCCTCTACAATGAGCAGTTCTTC.

At least ten counts were recorded for this clonotype. V is TRBV20-1 and J is TRBJ2-1; perhaps TRBD2 as D (5 bases). The CDR3 contains 14 residues. Germline lookup yields CDR1 DFQATT and CDR2 SNEGSKA (reference sequence). Trimming removed 6 bases at V and 5 bases at J, with 17 bases between. The CDR3 bases are TGCAGTGCCCCCCCGGCTAGCCACAACAATGAGCAGTTCTTC. The encoded protein is CSAPPASHNNEQFF.

This clonotype was detected ten times or more. This chain joins TRBV5-1 and TRBJ2-5, with D hard to call. The ends were cut back, 0 bases at V and 4 bases at J, with 10 bases in the middle. The CDR3 totals 14 residues. CDR1 and CDR2 (germline): SGHRS, YFSETQ. CDR3 in DNA: TGCGCCAGCAGCTTGGGGGCCTCAAGAGAGACCCAGTACTTC. This encodes CASSLGASRETQYF.

This clonotype was recorded many times. The V and J genes are TRBV11-2 and TRBJ1-4; D may be TRBD1 (5 bases). Looked up from germline, CDR1 is SGHAT and CDR2 is FQNNGV. The V and J ends lost 1 base and 5 bases respectively, with 8 bases between them. The CDR3 length is 14 residues. The DNA of the CDR3 is TGTGCCAGCAGCTTAGGACAGAGAAATGAAAAACTGTTTTTT. Its translation is CASSLGQRNEKLFF. Complete variable domain (other parts from reference TRBV11-2 and TRBJ1-4): EAGVAQSPRYKIIEKRQSVAFWCNPISGHATLYWYQQILGQGPKLLIQFQNNGVVDDSQLPKDRFSAERLKGVDSTLKIQPAKLEDSAVYLCASSLGQRNEKLFFGSGTQLSVL.

Ten or more counts support this clonotype. The V gene is TRBV20-1, the J gene TRBJ2-5; D possibly corresponds to TRBD2 (6 bases). The length of the CDR3 is 13 residues. Deletions cut 5 bases from V and 5 bases from J, with 15 bases between. Germline V gives CDR1 DFQATT, CDR2 SNEGSKA (reference sequence). The CDR3 region is CSAGPGLAETQYF. The CDR3 bases are TGCAGTGCTGGACCTGGCCTAGCGGAGACCCAGTACTTC.